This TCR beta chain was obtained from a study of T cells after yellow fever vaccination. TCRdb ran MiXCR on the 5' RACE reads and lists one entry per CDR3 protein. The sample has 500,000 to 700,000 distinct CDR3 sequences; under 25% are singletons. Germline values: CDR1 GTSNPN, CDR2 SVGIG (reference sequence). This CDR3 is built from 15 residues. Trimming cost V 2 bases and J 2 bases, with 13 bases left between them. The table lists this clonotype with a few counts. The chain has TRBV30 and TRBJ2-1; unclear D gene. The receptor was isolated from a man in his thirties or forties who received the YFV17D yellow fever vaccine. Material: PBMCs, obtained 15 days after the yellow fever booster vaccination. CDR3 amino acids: CAWSPVGLPYNEQFF. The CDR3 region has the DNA TGTGCCTGGAGTCCTGTAGGTTTACCCTACAATGAGCAGTTCTTC. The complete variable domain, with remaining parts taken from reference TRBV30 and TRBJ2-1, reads SQTIHQWPATLVQPVGSPLSLECTVEGTSNPNLYWYRQAAGRGLQLLFYSVGIGQISSEVPQNLSASRPQDRQFILSSKKLLLSDSGFYLCAWSPVGLPYNEQFFGPGTRLTVL.